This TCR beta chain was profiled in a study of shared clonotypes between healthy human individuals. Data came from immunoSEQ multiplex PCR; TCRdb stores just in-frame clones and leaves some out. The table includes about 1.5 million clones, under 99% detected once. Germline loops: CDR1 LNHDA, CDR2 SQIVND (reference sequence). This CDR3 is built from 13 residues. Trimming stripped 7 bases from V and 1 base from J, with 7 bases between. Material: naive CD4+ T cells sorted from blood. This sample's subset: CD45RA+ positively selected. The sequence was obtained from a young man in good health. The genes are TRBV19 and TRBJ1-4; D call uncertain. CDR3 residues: CASIGRTNEKLFF. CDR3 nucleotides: TGTGCCAGTATCGGCAGAACTAATGAAAAACTGTTTTTT.